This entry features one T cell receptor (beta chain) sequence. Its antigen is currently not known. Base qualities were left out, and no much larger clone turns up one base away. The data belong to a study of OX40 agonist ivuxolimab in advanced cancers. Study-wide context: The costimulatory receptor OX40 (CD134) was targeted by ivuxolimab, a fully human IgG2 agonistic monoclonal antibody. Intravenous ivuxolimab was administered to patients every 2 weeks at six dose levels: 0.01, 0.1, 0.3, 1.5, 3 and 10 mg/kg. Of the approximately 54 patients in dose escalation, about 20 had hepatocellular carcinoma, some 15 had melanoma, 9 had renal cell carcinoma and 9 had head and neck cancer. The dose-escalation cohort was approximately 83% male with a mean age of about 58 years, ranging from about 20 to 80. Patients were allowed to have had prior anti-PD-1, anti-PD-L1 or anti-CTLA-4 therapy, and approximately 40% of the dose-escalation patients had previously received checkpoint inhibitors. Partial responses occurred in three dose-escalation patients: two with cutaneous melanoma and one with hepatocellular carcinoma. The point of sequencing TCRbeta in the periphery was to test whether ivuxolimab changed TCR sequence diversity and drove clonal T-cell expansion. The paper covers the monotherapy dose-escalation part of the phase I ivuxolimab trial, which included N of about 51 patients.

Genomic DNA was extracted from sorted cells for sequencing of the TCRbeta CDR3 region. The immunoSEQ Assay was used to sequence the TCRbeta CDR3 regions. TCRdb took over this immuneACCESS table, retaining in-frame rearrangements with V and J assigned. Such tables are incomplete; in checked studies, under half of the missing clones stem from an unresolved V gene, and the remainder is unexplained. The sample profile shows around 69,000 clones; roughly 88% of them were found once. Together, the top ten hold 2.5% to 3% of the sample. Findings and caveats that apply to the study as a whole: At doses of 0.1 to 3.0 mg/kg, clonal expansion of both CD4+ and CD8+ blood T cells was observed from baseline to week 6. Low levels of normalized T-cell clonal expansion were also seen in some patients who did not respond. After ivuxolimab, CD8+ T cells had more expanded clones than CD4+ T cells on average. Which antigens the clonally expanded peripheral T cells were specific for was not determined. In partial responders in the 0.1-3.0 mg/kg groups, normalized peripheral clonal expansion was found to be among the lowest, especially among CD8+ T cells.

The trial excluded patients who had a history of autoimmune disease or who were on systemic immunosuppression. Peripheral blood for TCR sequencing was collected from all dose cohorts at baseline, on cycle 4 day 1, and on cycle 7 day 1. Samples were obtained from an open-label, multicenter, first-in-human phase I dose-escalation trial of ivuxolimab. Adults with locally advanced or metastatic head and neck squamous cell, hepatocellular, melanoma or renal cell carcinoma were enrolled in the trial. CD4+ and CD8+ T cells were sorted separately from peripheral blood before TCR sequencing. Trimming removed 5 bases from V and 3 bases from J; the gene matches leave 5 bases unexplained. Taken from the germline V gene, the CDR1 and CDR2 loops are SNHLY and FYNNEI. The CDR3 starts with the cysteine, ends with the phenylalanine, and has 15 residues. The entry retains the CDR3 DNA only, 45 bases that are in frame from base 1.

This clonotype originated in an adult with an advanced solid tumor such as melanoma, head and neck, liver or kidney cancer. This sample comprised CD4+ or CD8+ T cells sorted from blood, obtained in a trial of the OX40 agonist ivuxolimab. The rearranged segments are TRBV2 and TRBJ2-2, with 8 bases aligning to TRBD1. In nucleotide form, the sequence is TGTGCCAGCAGTCTCGGACAGGGCCACACCGGGGAGCTGTTTTTT. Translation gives CASSLGQGHTGELFF.